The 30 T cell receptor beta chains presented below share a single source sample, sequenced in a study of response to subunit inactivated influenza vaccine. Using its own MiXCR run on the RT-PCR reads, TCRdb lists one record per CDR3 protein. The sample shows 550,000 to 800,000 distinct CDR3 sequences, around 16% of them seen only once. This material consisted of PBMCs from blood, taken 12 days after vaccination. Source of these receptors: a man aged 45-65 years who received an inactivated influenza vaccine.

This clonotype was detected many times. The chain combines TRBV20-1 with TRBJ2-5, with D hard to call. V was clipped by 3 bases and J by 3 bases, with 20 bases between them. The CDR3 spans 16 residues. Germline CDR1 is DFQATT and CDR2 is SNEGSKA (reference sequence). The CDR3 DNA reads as TGCAGTGCTAGGCGGCTGGGCACCGCCCAAGAAGAGACCCAGTACTTC. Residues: CSARRLGTAQEETQYF.

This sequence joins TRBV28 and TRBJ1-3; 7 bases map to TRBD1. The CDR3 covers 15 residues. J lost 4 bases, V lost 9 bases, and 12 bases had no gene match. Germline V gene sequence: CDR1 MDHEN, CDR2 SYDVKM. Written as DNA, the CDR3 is TGTGCCAGTCAACTGGGAGGGGGCTCGGGAAACACCATATATTTT. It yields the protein CASQLGGGSGNTIYF. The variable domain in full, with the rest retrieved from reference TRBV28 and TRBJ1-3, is DVKVTQSSRYLVKRTGEKVFLECVQDMDHENMFWYRQDPGLGLRLIYFSYDVKMKEKGDIPEGYSVSREKKERFSLILESASTNQTSMYLCASQLGGGSGNTIYFGEGSWLTVV.

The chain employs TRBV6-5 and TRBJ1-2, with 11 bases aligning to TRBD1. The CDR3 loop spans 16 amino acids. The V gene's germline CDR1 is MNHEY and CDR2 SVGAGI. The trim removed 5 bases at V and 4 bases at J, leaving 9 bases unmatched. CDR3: CASSHYRDRGIYGYTF. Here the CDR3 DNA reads TGTGCCAGCAGTCACTACCGGGACAGGGGGATCTATGGCTACACCTTC.

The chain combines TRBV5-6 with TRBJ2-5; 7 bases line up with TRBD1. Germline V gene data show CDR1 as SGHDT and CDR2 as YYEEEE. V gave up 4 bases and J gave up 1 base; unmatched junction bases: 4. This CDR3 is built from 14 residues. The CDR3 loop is CASSVQGIQETQYF. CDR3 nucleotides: TGTGCCAGCAGCGTACAGGGGATCCAAGAGACCCAGTACTTC.

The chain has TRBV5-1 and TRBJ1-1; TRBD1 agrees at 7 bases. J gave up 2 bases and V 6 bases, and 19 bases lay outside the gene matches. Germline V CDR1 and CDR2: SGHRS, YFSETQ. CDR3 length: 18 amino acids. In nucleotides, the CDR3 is TGCGCCAGCACCTCCGGCCCGGAAGAGGGGGCAAGAAACACTGAAGCTTTCTTT. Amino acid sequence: CASTSGPEEGARNTEAFF.

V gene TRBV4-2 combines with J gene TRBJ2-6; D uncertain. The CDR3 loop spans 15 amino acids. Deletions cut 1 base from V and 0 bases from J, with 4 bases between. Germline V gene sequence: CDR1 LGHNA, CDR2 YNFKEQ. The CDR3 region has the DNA TGTGCCAGCAGCCAAGTAACCTCTGGGGCCAACGTCCTGACTTTC. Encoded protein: CASSQVTSGANVLTF.

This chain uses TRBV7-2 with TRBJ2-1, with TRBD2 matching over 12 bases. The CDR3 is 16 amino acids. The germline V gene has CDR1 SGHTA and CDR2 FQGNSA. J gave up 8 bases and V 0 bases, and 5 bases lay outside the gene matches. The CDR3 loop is CASSLALAGGKDEQFF. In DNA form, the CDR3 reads TGTGCCAGCAGCTTAGCCCTAGCGGGGGGGAAAGATGAGCAGTTCTTC.

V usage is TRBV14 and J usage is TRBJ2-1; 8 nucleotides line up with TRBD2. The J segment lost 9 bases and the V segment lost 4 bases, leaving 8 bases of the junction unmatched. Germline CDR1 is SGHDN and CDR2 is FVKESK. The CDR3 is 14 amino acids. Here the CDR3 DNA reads TGTGCCAGCAGCCCAGGACTAGCTAGGACTGAGCAGTTCTTC. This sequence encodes CASSPGLARTEQFF.

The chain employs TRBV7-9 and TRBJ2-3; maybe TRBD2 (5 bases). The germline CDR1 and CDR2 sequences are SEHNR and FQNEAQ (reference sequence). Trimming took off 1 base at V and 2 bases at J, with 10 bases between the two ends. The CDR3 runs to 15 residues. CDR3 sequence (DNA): TGTGCCAGCAGCTTAGACGGGAAAGACACAGATACGCAGTATTTT. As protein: CASSLDGKDTDTQYF.

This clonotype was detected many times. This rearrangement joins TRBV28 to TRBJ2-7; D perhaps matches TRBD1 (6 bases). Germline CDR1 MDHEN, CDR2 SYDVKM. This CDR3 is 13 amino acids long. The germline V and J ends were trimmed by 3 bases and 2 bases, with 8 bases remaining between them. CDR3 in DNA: TGTGCCAGCAGTTTTCGGACAGCCTACGAGCAGTACTTC. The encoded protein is CASSFRTAYEQYF.

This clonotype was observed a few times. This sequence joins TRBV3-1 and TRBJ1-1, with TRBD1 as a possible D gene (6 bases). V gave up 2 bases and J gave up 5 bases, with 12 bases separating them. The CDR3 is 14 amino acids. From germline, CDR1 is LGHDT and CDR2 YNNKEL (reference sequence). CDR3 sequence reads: CASSQLSQGTEAFF. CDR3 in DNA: TGTGCCAGCAGCCAACTGTCACAGGGTACTGAAGCTTTCTTT.

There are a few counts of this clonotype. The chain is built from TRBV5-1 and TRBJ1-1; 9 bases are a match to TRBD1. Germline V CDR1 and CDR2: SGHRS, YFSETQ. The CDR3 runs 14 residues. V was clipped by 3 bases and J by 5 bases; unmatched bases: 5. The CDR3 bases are TGCGCCAGCAGCTCCGGACAGGGGCGGACTGAAGCTTTCTTT. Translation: CASSSGQGRTEAFF.

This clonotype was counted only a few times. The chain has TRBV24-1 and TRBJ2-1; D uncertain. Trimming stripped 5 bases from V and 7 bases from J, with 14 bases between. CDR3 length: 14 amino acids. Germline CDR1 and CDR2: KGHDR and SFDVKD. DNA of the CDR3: TGTGCCACCAGTGCCCCCGGTGGACCTAATGAGCAGTTCTTC. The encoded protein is CATSAPGGPNEQFF.

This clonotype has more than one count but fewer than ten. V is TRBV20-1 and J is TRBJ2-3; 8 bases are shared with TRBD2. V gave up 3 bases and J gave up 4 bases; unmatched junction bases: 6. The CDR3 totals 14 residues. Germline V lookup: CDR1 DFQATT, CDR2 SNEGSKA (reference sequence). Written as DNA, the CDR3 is TGCAGTGCTAGTCTGCGGGGGGCTTCAGATACGCAGTATTTT. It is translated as CSASLRGASDTQYF.

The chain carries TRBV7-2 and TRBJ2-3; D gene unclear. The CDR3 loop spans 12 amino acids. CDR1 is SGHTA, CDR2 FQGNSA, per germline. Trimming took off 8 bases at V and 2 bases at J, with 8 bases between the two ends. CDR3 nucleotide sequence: TGTGCCAGCGGGCCCTACACAGATACGCAGTATTTT. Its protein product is CASGPYTDTQYF. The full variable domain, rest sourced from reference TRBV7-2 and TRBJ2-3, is GAGVSQSPSNKVTEKGKDVELRCDPISGHTALYWYRQSLGQGLEFLIYFQGNSAPDKSGLPSDRFSAERTGGSVSTLTIQRTQQEDSAVYLCASGPYTDTQYFGPGTRLTVL.

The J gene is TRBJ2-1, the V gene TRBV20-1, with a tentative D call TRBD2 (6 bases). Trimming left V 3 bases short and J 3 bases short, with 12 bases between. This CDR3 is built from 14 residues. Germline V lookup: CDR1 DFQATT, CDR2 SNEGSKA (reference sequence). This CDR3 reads CSASRGEIYNEQFF. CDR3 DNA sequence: TGCAGTGCTAGTCGCGGGGAAATCTACAATGAGCAGTTCTTC.

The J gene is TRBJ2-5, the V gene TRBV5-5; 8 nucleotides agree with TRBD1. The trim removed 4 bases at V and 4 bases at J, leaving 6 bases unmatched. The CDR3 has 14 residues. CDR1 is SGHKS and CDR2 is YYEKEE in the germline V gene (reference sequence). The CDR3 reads CASSLRTGTETQYF. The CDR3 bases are TGTGCCAGCAGCCTAAGGACAGGGACAGAGACCCAGTACTTC.

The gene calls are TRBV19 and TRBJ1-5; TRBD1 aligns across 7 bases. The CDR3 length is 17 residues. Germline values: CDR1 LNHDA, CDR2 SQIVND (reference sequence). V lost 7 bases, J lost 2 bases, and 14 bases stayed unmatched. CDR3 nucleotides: TGTGCCAGTACCGATAAGGGAGCAGGGGGGGGCAATCAGCCCCAGCATTTT. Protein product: CASTDKGAGGGNQPQHF.

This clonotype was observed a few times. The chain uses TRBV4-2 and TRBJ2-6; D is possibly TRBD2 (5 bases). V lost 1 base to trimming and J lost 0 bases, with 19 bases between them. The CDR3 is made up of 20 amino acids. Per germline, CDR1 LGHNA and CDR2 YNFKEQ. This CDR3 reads CASSQGPFGIESSGANVLTF. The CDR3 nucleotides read TGTGCCAGCAGCCAAGGGCCGTTCGGGATTGAATCCTCTGGGGCCAACGTCCTGACTTTC.

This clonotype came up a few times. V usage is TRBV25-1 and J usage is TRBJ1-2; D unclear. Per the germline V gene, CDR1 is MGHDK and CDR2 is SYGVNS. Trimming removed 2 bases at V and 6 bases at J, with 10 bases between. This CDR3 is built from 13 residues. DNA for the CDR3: TGTGCCAGCAGTGAAGGTTCGGGGAATGGCTACACCTTC. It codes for CASSEGSGNGYTF.

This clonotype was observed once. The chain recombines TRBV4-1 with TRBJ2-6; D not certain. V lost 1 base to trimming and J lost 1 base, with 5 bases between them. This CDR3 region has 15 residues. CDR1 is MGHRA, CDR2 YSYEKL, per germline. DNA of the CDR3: TGCGCCAGCAGCCAAGGAGTTTCTGGGGCCAACGTCCTGACTTTC. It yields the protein CASSQGVSGANVLTF.

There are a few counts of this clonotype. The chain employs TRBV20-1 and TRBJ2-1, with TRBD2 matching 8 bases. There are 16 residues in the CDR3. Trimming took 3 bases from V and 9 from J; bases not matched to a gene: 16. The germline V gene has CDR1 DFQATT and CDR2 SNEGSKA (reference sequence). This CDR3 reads CSARLHSGLVAGEQFF. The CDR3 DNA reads TGCAGTGCTAGGCTCCATTCGGGACTAGTGGCGGGTGAGCAGTTCTTC.

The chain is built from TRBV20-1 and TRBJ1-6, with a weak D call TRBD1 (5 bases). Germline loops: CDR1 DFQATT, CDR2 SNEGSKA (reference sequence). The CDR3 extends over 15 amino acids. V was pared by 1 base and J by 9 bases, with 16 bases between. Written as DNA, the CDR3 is TGCAGTGCTAGAGGAGACAGCTACCAGGGTTCACCCCTCCACTTT. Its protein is CSARGDSYQGSPLHF.

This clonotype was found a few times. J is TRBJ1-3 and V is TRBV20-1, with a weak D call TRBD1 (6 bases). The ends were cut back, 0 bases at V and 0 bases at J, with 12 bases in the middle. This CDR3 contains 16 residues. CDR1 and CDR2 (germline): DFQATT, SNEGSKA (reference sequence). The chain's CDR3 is CSAREGGASSGNTIYF. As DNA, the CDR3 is TGCAGTGCTAGAGAGGGGGGGGCCAGCTCTGGAAACACCATATATTTT.

The CDR3 coding sequence is TGTGCCAGCAGCTTGGATCCCAGGGAGTACTATGGCTACACCTTC. Amino acid sequence: CASSLDPREYYGYTF. J is TRBJ1-2 and V is TRBV5-6, with a possible D match to TRBD1 (5 bases). The CDR3 runs 15 residues. Trimming pared 0 bases from V and 3 bases from J, leaving 12 bases between. Germline values: CDR1 SGHDT, CDR2 YYEEEE.

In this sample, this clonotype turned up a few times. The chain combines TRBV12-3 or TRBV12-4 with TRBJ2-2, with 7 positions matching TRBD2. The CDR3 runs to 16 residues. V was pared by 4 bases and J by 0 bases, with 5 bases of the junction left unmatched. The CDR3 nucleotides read TGTGCCAGCAGTTATCCCGGGACTACGAACACCGGGGAGCTGTTTTTT. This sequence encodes CASSYPGTTNTGELFF.

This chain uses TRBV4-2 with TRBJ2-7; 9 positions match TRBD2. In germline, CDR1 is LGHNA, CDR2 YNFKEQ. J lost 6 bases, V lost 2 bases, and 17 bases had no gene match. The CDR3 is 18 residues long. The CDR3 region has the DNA TGTGCCAGCAGCCAAAGTAGTTGGAGTGCTAGCGGGATTGTCGAGCAGTACTTC. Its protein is CASSQSSWSASGIVEQYF.

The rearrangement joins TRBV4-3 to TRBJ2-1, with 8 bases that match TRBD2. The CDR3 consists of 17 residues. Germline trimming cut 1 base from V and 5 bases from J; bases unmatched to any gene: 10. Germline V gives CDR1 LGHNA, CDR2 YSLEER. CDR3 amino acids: CASSQGAGTRFNNEQFF. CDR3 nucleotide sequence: TGCGCCAGCAGCCAAGGGGCCGGGACTAGATTTAACAATGAGCAGTTCTTC.

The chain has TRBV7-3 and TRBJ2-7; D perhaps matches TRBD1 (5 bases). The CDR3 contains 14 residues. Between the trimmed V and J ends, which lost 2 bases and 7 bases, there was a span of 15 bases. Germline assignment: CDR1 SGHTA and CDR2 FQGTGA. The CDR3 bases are TGTGCCAGCAGCTTAGATGCAGGGATAGGGGAGCAGTACTTC. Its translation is CASSLDAGIGEQYF.

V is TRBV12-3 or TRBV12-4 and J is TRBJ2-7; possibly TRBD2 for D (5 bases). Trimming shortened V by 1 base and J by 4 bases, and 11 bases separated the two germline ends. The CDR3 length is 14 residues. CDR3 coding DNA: TGTGCCAGCAGTTTAGGCAGCACGGGGTACGAGCAGTACTTC. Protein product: CASSLGSTGYEQYF.